This T cell receptor beta chain was obtained from a study of blood T cell repertoires in COVID-19. Study information: Sites in the United States, Italy and Spain provided acute and convalescent COVID-19 samples. In each case, the material was cDNA or gDNA derived from T cells, B-cell-depleted T cells, or PBMCs.

This CDR3 comprises 16 residues. Germline V gives CDR1 SGHRS, CDR2 YFSETQ. V shed 1 base, J shed 5 bases, and the junction held 8 bases outside the gene matches. The assay was immunoSEQ multiplex PCR, and TCRdb's table has in-frame clones only and misses some. Among approximately 160,000 clones listed, around four fifths were seen once. Residents of 24 US areas, aged 18 to 89 years, made up the participants. Clinical histories supplied by participants themselves formed the basis of cohort assignment. The source of this sequence is a woman between 50 and 59 years old in a cohort exposed to, infected with or recovered from COVID-19 (not recorded which). Sample: PBMCs or T cells enriched from blood (not recorded which). V gene TRBV5-1 combines with J gene TRBJ2-3; 9 bases are shared with TRBD2. The CDR3 coding sequence is TGCGCCAGCAGCTTGTGGTTAGCGGGAGCTGGAGATACGCAGTATTTT. It specifies CASSLWLAGAGDTQYF.